This T cell receptor (beta chain) was captured by sequencing in a study of T cell repertoires in cytomegalovirus infection. J lost 7 bases, V lost 6 bases, and 9 bases had no gene match. This CDR3 has 15 amino acids. Germline values: CDR1 MNHNS, CDR2 SASEGT. TCRdb used MiXCR to reprocess the reads, holding one entry per CDR3 protein. Of a few hundred thousand distinct CDR3 sequences listed, about 17% are singletons. Overall study results and limits: In two of eight donors, the top clonotype was HLA-C-restricted CMV-specific.

In this sample, this clonotype turned up a few times. Its specificity is not known. The source is a human donor in good health (CMV status not recorded). Some clones in this sample may be carry-over from other donors' samples. V is TRBV6-1 and J is TRBJ2-1; 10 nucleotides line up with TRBD2. Input material: PBMCs. The DNA of the CDR3 is TGTGCCAGCAGACCGAGCGGGGGGGCGGGTAATGAGCAGTTCTTC. Protein sequence: CASRPSGGAGNEQFF.